Below are 24 T cell receptor beta chains sequenced from a single sample in a study of CD8 T cells in Susac syndrome. RNA totalling about 0.45 to 1 ug underwent reverse transcription with random hexamers. MiXCR, run by TCRdb on the immunoSEQ multiplex PCR reads, gives a single entry per CDR3 protein. The table lists 100,000 to 150,000 distinct CDR3 sequences, about 94% of them singletons. Sequences were obtained from CD4+ T cells from PBMCs. Receptors originate from a human donor in good health.

The CDR3 sequence: CASSLGVGGLYSNQPQHF. In nucleotides, the CDR3 is TGTGCCAGCAGCTTGGGGGTAGGGGGGCTCTATAGCAATCAGCCCCAGCATTTT. The rearrangement joins TRBV5-6 to TRBJ1-5; D perhaps matches TRBD1 (6 bases). The CDR3 has 18 amino acids. CDR1 and CDR2 from the germline V gene are SGHDT and YYEEEE. V was cut by 0 bases and J by 0 bases, with 16 bases left in between.

The V and J genes are TRBV5-6 and TRBJ2-6, with no clear D. This CDR3 is built from 14 residues. Germline V gene lookup returns CDR1 SGHDT and CDR2 YYEEEE. The ends were cut back, 0 bases at V and 5 bases at J, with 6 bases in the middle. The CDR3 bases are TGTGCCAGCAGCTTGGGATCAAGGGCCAACGTCCTGACTTTC. Residues: CASSLGSRANVLTF.

J is TRBJ1-5 and V is TRBV30; 7 bases are shared with TRBD1. The CDR3 is made up of 14 amino acids. CDR1 is GTSNPN, CDR2 SVGIG, per germline (reference sequence). The J segment lost 6 bases and the V segment lost 5 bases, leaving 10 bases of the junction unmatched. The CDR3, as DNA: TGTGCCTGGCGGGGACCAGGGGGAAGTCAGCCCCAGCATTTT. It specifies CAWRGPGGSQPQHF.

The V and J genes are TRBV10-3 and TRBJ1-1; TRBD1 is a possible D gene (5 bases). Germline loops: CDR1 ENHRY, CDR2 SYGVKD. Trimming removed 6 bases at V and 3 bases at J, with 11 bases between. The CDR3 totals 13 residues. The CDR3 region is CAIRQTDDTEAFF. CDR3 in DNA: TGTGCCATCAGACAGACAGACGACACTGAAGCTTTCTTT.

The chain has TRBV19 and TRBJ1-2; D might be TRBD1 (5 bases). With 2 bases removed from V and 4 bases from J, the gap between germline ends came to 14 bases. The V gene's germline CDR1 is LNHDA and CDR2 SQIVND (reference sequence). CDR3 size: 15 residues. The chain's CDR3 is CASSIRQGLGYGYTF. The CDR3 coding sequence is TGTGCCAGTAGTATACGGCAGGGACTAGGCTATGGCTACACCTTC.

This clonotype was detected a few times. The CDR3 DNA sequence: TGTGCCAGCAGCTTTCGGACCCCGACCTACGAGCAGTACTTC. Protein product: CASSFRTPTYEQYF. This chain joins TRBV7-2 and TRBJ2-7; D is ambiguous. This CDR3 has 14 residues. Germline CDR1 is SGHTA and CDR2 is FQGNSA. Trimming shortened V by 3 bases and J by 2 bases, and 11 bases separated the two germline ends. Complete variable domain (other parts from reference TRBV7-2 and TRBJ2-7): GAGVSQSPSNKVTEKGKDVELRCDPISGHTALYWYRQSLGQGLEFLIYFQGNSAPDKSGLPSDRFSAERTGGSVSTLTIQRTQQEDSAVYLCASSFRTPTYEQYFGPGTRLTVT.

This clonotype was counted once. The chain joins TRBV4-2 to TRBJ2-1; no definite D call. The CDR3 spans 16 residues. Germline assignment: CDR1 LGHNA and CDR2 YNFKEQ. The V end was cut by 8 bases, the J end by 3 bases, with 20 bases between. The CDR3 DNA reads TGTGCCAGCGCCCCCCTTATGCCGAGCGACTACAATGAGCAGTTCTTC. Protein: CASAPLMPSDYNEQFF.

The V call is TRBV14, the J call TRBJ2-5, with TRBD2 identical over 10 bases. The CDR3 is 15 amino acids. Germline lookup yields CDR1 SGHDN and CDR2 FVKESK. After removal of 1 base from V and 5 bases from J, the junction contained 4 bases not matched to a gene. The CDR3 DNA is TGTGCCAGCAGCCAAGGGCTAGCGGGAGTGGAGACCCAGTACTTC. Protein sequence: CASSQGLAGVETQYF.

The chain uses TRBV24-1 and TRBJ2-1, with TRBD2 matching over 10 bases. With 7 bases clipped from V and 5 bases from J, the junction kept 4 bases outside the gene matches. The CDR3 loop spans 14 amino acids. The V gene's germline CDR1 is KGHDR and CDR2 SFDVKD. The CDR3 DNA reads as TGTGCCACCAGCCTAGCGGGAGTCAACAATGAGCAGTTCTTC. It encodes CATSLAGVNNEQFF.

A note on this clonotype: At one of its ends the junction is not consistent with the germline gene, which may arise from a read error. The chain joins TRBV12-5 to TRBJ1-1; no clear D. Looked up from germline, CDR1 is LGHNT and CDR2 is FRNRAP. The CDR3 totals 14 residues. The CDR3 loop reads CASGRWGTNTEAFF. DNA for the CDR3: TGTGCTAGTGGGAGATGGGGAACGAACACTGAAGCCTTCTTT.

This chain links TRBV7-2 with TRBJ2-5, with unresolved D. The CDR3 contains 12 residues. The V end lost 7 bases, the J end lost 4 bases, and 10 bases lay between the germline ends. Germline V CDR1 and CDR2: SGHTA, FQGNSA. CDR3 in DNA: TGTGCCAGCACCCCGAGAAGAGAGACCCAGTACTTC. Translating gives CASTPRRETQYF.

The chain links TRBV7-9 to TRBJ1-1; D is perhaps TRBD1 (5 bases). The V end lost 0 bases, the J end lost 4 bases, and 9 bases lay between the germline ends. CDR1 is SEHNR, CDR2 FQNEAQ, per germline (reference sequence). This CDR3 is 14 amino acids long. The chain's CDR3 is CASSLARVSTEAFF. The CDR3 bases are TGTGCCAGCAGCTTAGCCAGGGTTAGCACTGAAGCTTTCTTT. The complete variable domain, with remaining parts taken from reference TRBV7-9 and TRBJ1-1, reads DTGVSQNPRHKITKRGQNVTFRCDPISEHNRLYWYRQTLGQGPEFLTYFQNEAQLEKSRLLSDRFSAERPKGSFSTLEIQRTEQGDSAMYLCASSLARVSTEAFFGQGTRLTVV.

This chain joins TRBV6-5 and TRBJ1-5; 10 positions match TRBD1. Germline V gives CDR1 MNHEY, CDR2 SVGAGI. V lost 6 bases, J lost 7 bases, and 6 bases stayed unmatched. The CDR3 extends over 14 amino acids. As DNA, the CDR3 is TGTGCCAGCAGCAGCGGGACAGGGGCCCAGCCCCAGCATTTT. Amino acid sequence: CASSSGTGAQPQHF.

V gene TRBV20-1 combines with J gene TRBJ1-1; D gene unclear. Per the germline V gene, CDR1 is DFQATT and CDR2 is SNEGSKA (reference sequence). This CDR3 is 14 amino acids long. The V and J ends lost 4 bases and 0 bases respectively, with 12 bases between them. CDR3 amino acids: CSAILGGVNTEAFF. The CDR3 DNA reads TGCAGTGCTATATTAGGTGGCGTGAACACTGAAGCTTTCTTT.

This CDR3 is CASSATGAGNTIYF. CDR3 in DNA: TGTGCCAGCAGTGCGACAGGGGCTGGAAACACCATATATTTT. The V and J genes are TRBV7-2 and TRBJ1-3; 8 bases fit TRBD1. From germline, CDR1 is SGHTA and CDR2 FQGNSA. The trim removed 6 bases at V and 2 bases at J, leaving 3 bases unmatched. This CDR3 is built from 14 residues.

The chain combines TRBV12-3 or TRBV12-4 with TRBJ1-2; weak D call: TRBD1 (5 bases). The length of the CDR3 is 13 residues. Deletions cut 7 bases from V and 8 bases from J, with 17 bases between. The CDR3 spells CASTSGSPRGYTF. The DNA for the CDR3 is TGTGCCAGCACCTCAGGGAGCCCACGGGGCTACACCTTC.

This clonotype showed up just a few times. V gene TRBV9 combines with J gene TRBJ2-7; the D gene is possibly TRBD1 (6 bases). Trimming stripped 0 bases from V and 5 bases from J, with 15 bases between. This CDR3 is built from 15 residues. CDR1 and CDR2 (germline): SGDLS, YYNGEE. For the CDR3, the DNA is TGTGCCAGCAGCGTAGGAGATGGGACACGTAACGAGCAGTACTTC. The encoded protein is CASSVGDGTRNEQYF.

The chain recombines TRBV20-1 with TRBJ2-7; tentatively, D is TRBD1 (5 bases). There are 12 residues in the CDR3. V was shortened by 4 bases and J by 5 bases, with 12 bases between the two germline ends. CDR1 and CDR2 from the germline V gene are DFQATT and SNEGSKA (reference sequence). The CDR3 DNA follows: TGCAGTGCTAAGCAGGGCCAAGACGAGCAGTACTTC. Residues: CSAKQGQDEQYF.

The J gene is TRBJ1-5, the V gene TRBV30; tentatively, D is TRBD1 (6 bases). The CDR3 spans 15 residues. Germline V gives CDR1 GTSNPN, CDR2 SVGIG (reference sequence). Trimming took 3 bases from V and 2 from J, leaving 14 bases between them. The CDR3 loop is CAWSTGRGGNQPQHF. In nucleotides, the CDR3 is TGTGCCTGGAGCACGGGCAGGGGAGGCAATCAGCCCCAGCATTTT. The variable domain in full, completed from reference TRBV30 and TRBJ1-5, reads SQTIHQWPATLVQPVGSPLSLECTVEGTSNPNLYWYRQAAGRGLQLLFYSVGIGQISSEVPQNLSASRPQDRQFILSSKKLLLSDSGFYLCAWSTGRGGNQPQHFGDGTRLSIL.

The chain has TRBV6-4 and TRBJ2-1; D ambiguous. The V gene lost 0 bases and the J gene lost 10 bases, with 10 bases spanning the gap. The CDR3 runs to 13 residues. Per the germline V gene, CDR1 is MRHNA and CDR2 is SNTAGT. DNA of the CDR3: TGTGCCAGCAGTGACTCGCCAGTTGGGGAGCAGTTCTTC. Encoded protein: CASSDSPVGEQFF.

The chain carries TRBV5-1 and TRBJ2-7; 7 nucleotides agree with TRBD1. Germline V lookup: CDR1 SGHRS, CDR2 YFSETQ. Trimming cost V 0 bases and J 3 bases; bases outside gene matches: 6. The CDR3 has 15 residues. CDR3 DNA: TGCGCCAGCAGCTTGGTGGCAGGGGGTTTCTACGAGCAGTACTTC. Protein: CASSLVAGGFYEQYF. Variable domain in full (rest from reference TRBV5-1 and TRBJ2-7): KAGVTQTPRYLIKTRGQQVTLSCSPISGHRSVSWYQQTPGQGLQFLFEYFSETQRNKGNFPGRFSGRQFSNSRSEMNVSTLELGDSALYLCASSLVAGGFYEQYFGPGTRLTVT.

The chain joins TRBV6-4 to TRBJ2-1; D remains ambiguous. Trimming removed 7 bases from V and 6 bases from J, with 13 bases in between. This CDR3 has 13 amino acids. Germline V CDR1 and CDR2: MRHNA, SNTAGT. DNA for the CDR3: TGTGCCAGCACCTTATACCTGGGCAATGAGCAGTTCTTC. Its protein is CASTLYLGNEQFF.

The chain's CDR3 is CSATLSGGEQFF. CDR3 coding DNA: TGCAGTGCTACCTTATCGGGAGGTGAGCAGTTCTTC. The chain links TRBV20-1 to TRBJ2-1; TRBD2 aligns across 7 bases. Looked up from germline, CDR1 is DFQATT and CDR2 is SNEGSKA (reference sequence). The ends lost 4 bases at V and 9 bases at J; junction bases unmatched: 6. This CDR3 contains 12 residues.

The sample holds a few counts of this clonotype. DNA for the CDR3: TGTGCCAGCTCACTGGGACTAGCGGGGAACAATGAGCAGTTCTTC. Translated, it gives CASSLGLAGNNEQFF. The chain couples TRBV18 to TRBJ2-1; 13 positions agree with TRBD2. J was trimmed by 5 bases and V by 4 bases; bases with no gene match: 2. Germline V CDR1 and CDR2: KGHSH, LQKENI. This CDR3 has 15 residues.